This TCR beta chain comes out of a study of human T cells and chemical hapten exposure. One entry per CDR3 protein results from TCRdb running MiXCR on the RACE reads. The sample yields over 75,000 distinct CDR3 sequences, approximately 8% seen once. Trimming removed 2 bases from V and 0 bases from J, with 7 bases in between. This CDR3 region has 14 residues. Germline CDR1 and CDR2: MNHEY and SVGAGI. Time point in this sample: patch test 1, 2 weeks after DPC sensitization. Treatment defined: therapeutic diphenylcyclopropenone sensitization with weekly scalp DPC. This clonotype was counted ten times or more.

This TCR was recovered from a woman aged 25 to 39 with alopecia areata. Some clones in this sample may be carry-over from other donors' samples. Sample: whole blood, taken in connection with sensitization to the hapten diphenylcyclopropenone (DPC). The V gene is TRBV6-5, the J gene TRBJ1-2, with unresolved D. The CDR3 DNA is TGTGCCAGCAGTTACAGAAGAGCTAACTATGGCTACACCTTC. Its protein product is CASSYRRANYGYTF.